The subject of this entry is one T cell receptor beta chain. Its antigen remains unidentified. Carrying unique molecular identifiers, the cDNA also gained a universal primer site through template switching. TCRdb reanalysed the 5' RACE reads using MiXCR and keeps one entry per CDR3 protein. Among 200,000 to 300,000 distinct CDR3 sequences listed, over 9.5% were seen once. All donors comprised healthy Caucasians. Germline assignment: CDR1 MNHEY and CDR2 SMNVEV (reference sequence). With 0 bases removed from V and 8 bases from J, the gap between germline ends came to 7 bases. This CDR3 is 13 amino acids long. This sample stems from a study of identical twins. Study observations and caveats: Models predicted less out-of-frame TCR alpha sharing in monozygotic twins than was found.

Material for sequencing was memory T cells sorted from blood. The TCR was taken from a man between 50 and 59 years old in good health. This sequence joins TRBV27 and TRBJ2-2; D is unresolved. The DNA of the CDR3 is TGTGCCAGCAGTTTATCCCTTTGGGGGGAGCTGTTTTTT. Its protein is CASSLSLWGELFF.